This paragraph reports one T cell receptor (beta chain). What it recognizes is unknown. Treatment meaning: roughly 10-day PBMC culture with coronavirus spike peptide pools or control peptides (ViraFEST assay). Culture of under 2.5 million PBMCs per well took place with around 10 IU/ml IL-2 and roughly 9.8 ug/ml peptide pools. This sample is part of a study of vaccination and CD4 T cells after COVID-19. Study background: Median draw time for post-COVID samples was 101 days post-diagnosis (range 35 to 161). Stimulation used overlapping spike peptides from SARS-CoV-2, HCoV-NL63, HCoV-OC43 and HCoV-229E. The study's findings and limits: Counts of SARS-CoV-2-reactive clonotypes had a median that went from roughly 22 to 38, a nonsignificant change.

Germline loops: CDR1 DFQATT, CDR2 SNEGSKA (reference sequence). The CDR3 is 12 amino acids. Trimming took 6 bases from V and 4 from J, leaving 12 bases between them. The Oncomine TCR Beta short-read assay generated sequence data from the DNA of cultured CD4+ T cells. In TCRdb, the PCR reads were re-called with MiXCR into one record per CDR3 protein. The table records 20,000 or so distinct CDR3 sequences, roughly 56% of them present only once. This rearrangement joins TRBV20-1 to TRBJ1-2; a possible D gene is TRBD1 (6 bases). Sample: CD4+ T cells from blood, cultured in vitro. The clonotype comes from a human donor who had recovered from COVID-19. CDR3 amino acids: CSAWDNFYGYTF. As DNA, the CDR3 is TGCAGTGCCTGGGACAATTTCTATGGCTACACCTTC.